This TCR beta chain was retrieved from a study of siplizumab effects on memory and regulatory T cells. Findings and limits, study-wide: Siplizumab conditions gave an average of around 64% Treg-derived mappable alloreactive CD4+ clones, versus approximately 27% for controls. Tregs that proliferated in siplizumab cultures did not have their suppressive function confirmed.

The method was immunoSEQ multiplex PCR; TCRdb's version includes in-frame clones alone and lacks a portion of them. The sample carries around 100,000 clones, about 95% recorded once. This clone turned up a few times. Its specificity is not known. This receptor was obtained from a human donor in good health. The material sequenced was non-Treg CD4+ T cells sorted from blood.

The CDR3 sequence is CASSWSVSNEQFF. Here the CDR3 DNA reads TGTGCCAGCAGTTGGTCGGTGAGCAATGAGCAGTTCTTC. V gene TRBV7-8 combines with J gene TRBJ2-1, with D unclear. V gave up 6 bases and J gave up 6 bases, with 12 bases separating them. The CDR3 extends over 13 amino acids. The germline V gene has CDR1 SGHVS and CDR2 FQNEAQ.